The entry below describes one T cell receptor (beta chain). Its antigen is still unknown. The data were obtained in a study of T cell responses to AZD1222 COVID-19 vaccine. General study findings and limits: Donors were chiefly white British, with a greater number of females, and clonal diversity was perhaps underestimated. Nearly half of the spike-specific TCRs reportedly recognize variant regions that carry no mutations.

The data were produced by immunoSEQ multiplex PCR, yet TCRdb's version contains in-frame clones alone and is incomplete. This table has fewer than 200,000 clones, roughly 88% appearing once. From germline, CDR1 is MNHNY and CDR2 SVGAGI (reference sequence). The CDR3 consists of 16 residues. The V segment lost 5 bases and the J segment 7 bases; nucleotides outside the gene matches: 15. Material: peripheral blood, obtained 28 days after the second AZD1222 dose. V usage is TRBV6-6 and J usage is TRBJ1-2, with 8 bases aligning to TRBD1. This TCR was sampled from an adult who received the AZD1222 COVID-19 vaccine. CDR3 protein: CASSSVRGLSGGGYTF. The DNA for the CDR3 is TGTGCCAGCAGTAGCGTCAGGGGGCTTTCGGGCGGTGGCTACACCTTC.